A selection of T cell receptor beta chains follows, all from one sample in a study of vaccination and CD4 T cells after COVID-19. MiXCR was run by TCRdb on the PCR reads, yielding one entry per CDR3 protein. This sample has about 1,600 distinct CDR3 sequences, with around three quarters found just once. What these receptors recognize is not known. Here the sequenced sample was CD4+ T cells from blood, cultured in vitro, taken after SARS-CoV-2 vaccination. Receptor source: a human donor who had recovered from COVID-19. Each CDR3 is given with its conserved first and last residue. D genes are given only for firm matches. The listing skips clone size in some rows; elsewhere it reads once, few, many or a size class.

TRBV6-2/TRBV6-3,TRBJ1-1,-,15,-,TGTGCCAGCAGTGGGGGACGAAAGATGAACACTGAAGCTTTCTTT,CASSGGRKMNTEAFF
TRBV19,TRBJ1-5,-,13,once,TGTGCCAGTAGTATAGCCAGAAGTCAGCCCCAGCATTTT,CASSIARSQPQHF
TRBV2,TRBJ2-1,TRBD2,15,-,TGTGCCAGCACGCTAGCGGGAAATATCCTTGACGAGCAGTTCTTC,CASTLAGNILDEQFF
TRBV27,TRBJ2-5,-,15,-,TGTGCCAGCAGTTTATTCGGGGCCGGTTTGGAGACCCAGTACTTC,CASSLFGAGLETQYF
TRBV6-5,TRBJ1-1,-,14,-,TGTGCCAGCAGTTACGGTACCTTGAACACTGAAGCTTTCTTT,CASSYGTLNTEAFF
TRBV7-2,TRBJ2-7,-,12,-,TGTGCCAGCAGCGGGCGAAGTGCCGAGCAGTACTTC,CASSGRSAEQYF
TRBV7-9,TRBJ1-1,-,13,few,TGTGCCAGCAGCTTAGGGGGGGGAACTGAAGCTTTCTTT,CASSLGGGTEAFF
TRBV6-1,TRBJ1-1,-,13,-,TGTGCCAGCAGCCCGGGAATTGGCACTGAAGCTTTCTTT,CASSPGIGTEAFF
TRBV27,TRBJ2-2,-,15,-,TGTGCCAGCAGTTGGCACATAGGTATAGCCGGGGAGCTGTTTTTT,CASSWHIGIAGELFF
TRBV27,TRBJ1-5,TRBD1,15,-,TGTGCCAGCAGTTTAAGCGCTGCAGGGGGTCAGCCCCAGCATTTT,CASSLSAAGGQPQHF